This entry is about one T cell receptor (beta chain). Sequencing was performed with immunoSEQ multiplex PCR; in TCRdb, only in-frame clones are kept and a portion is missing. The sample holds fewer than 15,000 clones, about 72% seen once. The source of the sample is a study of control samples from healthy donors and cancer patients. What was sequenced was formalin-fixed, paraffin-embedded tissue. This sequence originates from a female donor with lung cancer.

The CDR3 region is CAISESLSGGVLDTQYF. The CDR3 coding sequence is TGTGCCATCAGTGAGTCGTTGTCGGGGGGAGTCCTAGATACGCAGTATTTT. The chain couples TRBV10-3 to TRBJ2-3; the match to TRBD2 covers 7 bases. Unmatched junction bases numbered 11, after V lost 0 bases and J lost 5 bases. This CDR3 region has 17 residues. In germline, CDR1 is ENHRY, CDR2 SYGVKD.